This T cell receptor beta chain was retrieved from a study of CD8 T cells in Susac syndrome. Random hexamers were used to reverse transcribe roughly 0.5 to 1 ug of RNA. Via MiXCR, TCRdb re-called the immunoSEQ multiplex PCR reads, giving one row per CDR3 protein. The repertoire has 150,000 to 250,000 distinct CDR3 sequences, over 90% of them found once; the top ten carry approximately 0.093%. The CDR3 runs to 16 residues. Germline loops: CDR1 MNHNS, CDR2 SASEGT. Deletions cut 7 bases from V and 0 bases from J, with 19 bases between. The sample comprised CD4+ T cells from PBMCs. The sequence was collected from a human donor with multiple sclerosis. This chain links TRBV6-1 with TRBJ2-7, with a weak D call TRBD1 (5 bases). CDR3 protein: CASTKKGALSSYEQYF. Written as DNA, the CDR3 is TGTGCCAGCACTAAAAAAGGGGCCTTAAGCTCCTACGAGCAGTACTTC.